This T cell receptor (beta chain) appears in the sequencing data of a study of blood T cell repertoires in COVID-19. As for the study in general: PBMCs, B-cell-depleted T cells, or T cells provided the cDNA or gDNA that made up the material.

Original processing methods: Estimates of nucleated cell counts were drawn from the amplification of reference gene primers. Using immunoSEQ multiplex PCR, the repertoire was profiled, and TCRdb retains in-frame clones only, with some absent. V, J and clone size were drawn from that table, and D and trimming were deduced from the DNA. The table includes about 170,000 clones, more than 70% detected once. CDR1 SGHRS and CDR2 YFSETQ come from the germline V gene. The CDR3 has 14 residues. Trimming cost V 4 bases and J 5 bases, with 15 bases left between them. The sequenced sample was peripheral blood. The rearrangement uses TRBV5-1 and TRBJ2-5; possibly TRBD1 for D (7 bases). The TCR was taken from a woman aged 80 or over with active or convalescent COVID-19. As DNA, the CDR3 is TGCGCCAGCAGCCCCGACTCAGGGGGGGAGACCCAGTACTTC. Residues: CASSPDSGGETQYF.